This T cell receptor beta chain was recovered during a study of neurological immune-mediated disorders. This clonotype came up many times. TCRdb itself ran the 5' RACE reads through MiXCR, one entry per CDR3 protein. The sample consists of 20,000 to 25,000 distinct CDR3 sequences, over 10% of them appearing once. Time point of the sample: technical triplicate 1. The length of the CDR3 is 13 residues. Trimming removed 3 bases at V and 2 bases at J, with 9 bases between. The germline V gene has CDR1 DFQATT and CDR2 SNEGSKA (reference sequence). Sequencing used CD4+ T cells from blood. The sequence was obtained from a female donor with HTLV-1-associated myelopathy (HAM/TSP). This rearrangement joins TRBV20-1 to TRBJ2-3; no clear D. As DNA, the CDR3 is TGCAGTGCTAGTTTACCAGCCACAGATACGCAGTATTTT. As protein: CSASLPATDTQYF.